Below, 32 T cell receptor beta chains from the same sample are listed, as sequenced in a study. The sorted Tregs were CD4+CD25+CD127-/low cells. TCRdb called the 5' RACE reads again in MiXCR, with one record for every CDR3 protein. The data show around 9,700 distinct CDR3 sequences, roughly 15% seen once. The specimen was Tregs sorted from blood. The source is a female donor with breast cancer.

This clonotype qualifies as medium-sized (0.01 to 0.1%). As DNA, the CDR3 is TGCGCCAGCAGCTTGGTTGTCGGAACTGAAGCTTTCTTT. This translates into CASSLVVGTEAFF. The chain joins TRBV5-1 to TRBJ1-1; D is unclear. Trimming took 0 bases from V and 5 from J, leaving 8 bases between them. CDR3 length equals 13 residues. CDR1 is SGHRS and CDR2 is YFSETQ in the germline V gene.

This clonotype was found once. A much larger clone sits a single nucleotide away, making a read error possible. The chain joins TRBV20-1 to TRBJ1-3, with 10 positions matching TRBD1. The CDR3 is made up of 14 amino acids. The germline V gene encodes CDR1 DFQATT and CDR2 SNEGSKA (reference sequence). CDR3 DNA: TGCAGTGCTAGAACCTCCGCGACAGGGGGCACCAAATATTTT. Protein product: CSARTSATGGTKYF.

This clonotype is medium-sized. V usage is TRBV10-2 and J usage is TRBJ2-1, with D uncertain. Germline-derived CDR1 and CDR2 are WSHSY and SAAADI. This CDR3 is 14 amino acids long. Trimming pared 8 bases from V and 7 bases from J, leaving 18 bases between. The CDR3 loop reads CASSSPGPLNEQFF. The CDR3, as DNA: TGCGCCAGCTCCTCCCCGGGCCCTCTTAATGAGCAGTTCTTC.

This clonotype was counted between two and nine times. Since a much larger clone is just one base distant, this may be a read error. This sequence joins TRBV5-6 and TRBJ2-5; D might be TRBD1 (5 bases). Trimming pared 4 bases from V and 5 bases from J, leaving 12 bases between. The germline V gene encodes CDR1 SGHDT and CDR2 YYEEEE. There are 13 residues in the CDR3. The CDR3 nucleotides are TGTGCCAGCAGCCTCAGGGCGAGGGAGACCCAGTACTTC. Protein: CASSLRARETQYF.

This clonotype appeared many times. V gene TRBV29-1 combines with J gene TRBJ1-5, with no clear D. CDR1 is SQVTM, CDR2 ANQGSEA, per germline. The V gene lost 6 bases and the J gene lost 3 bases, with 9 bases spanning the gap. CDR3 length: 12 residues. CDR3 amino acids: CSVAEVNQPQHF. CDR3 bases: TGCAGCGTAGCGGAAGTCAATCAGCCCCAGCATTTT.

This clonotype ranks as medium-sized (0.01 to 0.1%). The chain couples TRBV15 to TRBJ2-3; D not certain. The V end lost 0 bases, the J end lost 6 bases, and 7 bases lay between the germline ends. Germline V gives CDR1 LNHNV, CDR2 YYDKDF (reference sequence). The CDR3 sequence is 13 residues long. In DNA form, the CDR3 reads TGTGCCACCAGCAGAGATGGCCTCGATACGCAGTATTTT. It codes for CATSRDGLDTQYF.

By sample share, this clonotype is medium-sized. Here the CDR3 reads CASSYVRGRSQPQHF. The CDR3 coding sequence is TGTGCCAGCAGTTACGTCAGGGGGAGAAGTCAGCCCCAGCATTTT. The genes are TRBV6-6 and TRBJ1-5, with 7 positions matching TRBD1. With V trimmed by 2 bases and J by 6 bases, 7 bases remained unmatched. The germline gives CDR1 MNHNY, CDR2 SVGAGI (reference sequence). The CDR3 totals 15 residues.

In this sample, this clonotype is medium-sized. The chain uses TRBV6-1 and TRBJ2-3, with unresolved D. Germline-derived CDR1 and CDR2 are MNHNS and SASEGT. This CDR3 region has 14 residues. Trimming took 5 bases from V and 3 from J, leaving 12 bases between them. The CDR3 reads CASSNTGNTDTQYF. The DNA for the CDR3 is TGTGCCAGCAGTAACACGGGCAATACAGATACGCAGTATTTT.

This clonotype is classed as medium-sized. V usage is TRBV24-1 and J usage is TRBJ2-2; D is undetermined. V lost 5 bases, J lost 1 base, and 7 bases lay in between. Germline-derived CDR1 and CDR2 are KGHDR and SFDVKD. This CDR3 is 14 amino acids long. CDR3 region: CATSGSLNTGELFF. Here the CDR3 DNA reads TGTGCCACCAGTGGGTCCTTGAACACCGGGGAGCTGTTTTTT.

The rearrangement links TRBV30 to TRBJ2-7; the D is unclear. V shed 7 bases and J shed 4 bases, with 14 bases lying between them. From germline, CDR1 is GTSNPN and CDR2 SVGIG (reference sequence). The CDR3 has 12 amino acids. CDR3 amino acids: CASYTGGYEQYF. CDR3 bases: TGTGCCTCATATACCGGTGGGTACGAGCAGTACTTC.

In its sample, this clonotype is medium-sized. V gene TRBV4-1 combines with J gene TRBJ2-7; 8 bases agree with TRBD1. The junction had 19 bases not matched to a gene; V was cut back by 4 bases and J by 5 bases. The length of the CDR3 is 18 residues. From germline, CDR1 is MGHRA and CDR2 YSYEKL. CDR3 loop: CASSRDPSGTGVSHEQYF. CDR3 DNA sequence: TGCGCCAGCAGCCGAGACCCCTCCGGGACAGGCGTGAGTCACGAGCAGTACTTC.

This clonotype was seen many times. The chain employs TRBV4-1 and TRBJ1-1; D remains ambiguous. The CDR3 runs 13 residues. Germline lookup yields CDR1 MGHRA and CDR2 YSYEKL. Deletions cut 2 bases from V and 11 bases from J, with 15 bases between. The CDR3 DNA reads as TGCGCCAGCAGCCAAACCCGGCAGCCTCTGGCTTTCTTT. Amino acids: CASSQTRQPLAFF.

Within the sample, this clonotype is medium-sized. The junction and the germline gene differ at one end; a read error may be behind it. This chain uses TRBV5-1 with TRBJ2-1, with D unresolved. The CDR3 contains 13 residues. The germline gives CDR1 SGHRS, CDR2 YFSETQ. The CDR3 spells CASSSGSSNEQFF. The CDR3 DNA follows: TGCGCCAGCAGCTCCGGGTCCTCCAATGAGCAGTTCTTC.

In the case of this clonotype: An end of the junction does not agree with germline; a read error may underlie this. The chain combines TRBV7-2 with TRBJ2-1; TRBD2 matches 12 bases. Germline assignment: CDR1 SGHTA and CDR2 FQGNSA. CDR3 length: 16 amino acids. CDR3 amino acids: CASSSRGTSGPNEQCF. The CDR3 DNA reads TGTGCCAGCAGCTCACGCGGGACTAGCGGGCCCAATGAGCAGTGCTTC.

The chain has TRBV11-2 and TRBJ2-3; 8 bases agree with TRBD1. Per the germline V gene, CDR1 is SGHAT and CDR2 is FQNNGV. J was trimmed by 3 bases and V by 5 bases; bases with no gene match: 10. CDR3 length: 16 amino acids. The CDR3 region has the DNA TGTGCCAGCAGCATACAGGGGGGAATAGGAACAGATACGCAGTATTTT. It translates to CASSIQGGIGTDTQYF.

This clonotype has a handful of counts. A much more abundant neighbour one base away suggests this may be a read error. This rearrangement joins TRBV2 to TRBJ1-1; D gene uncertain. Trimming took off 10 bases at V and 3 bases at J, with 15 bases between the two ends. The germline V gene encodes CDR1 SNHLY and CDR2 FYNNEI. This CDR3 region has 13 residues. The CDR3 region has the DNA TGTGCCAACAGCCATAACGAGGACACTGAAGCTTTCTTT. Its translation is CANSHNEDTEAFF.

The gene calls are TRBV7-2 and TRBJ2-7; no definite D call. The V and J ends lost 5 bases and 6 bases respectively, with 11 bases between them. The CDR3 covers 12 residues. The germline V gene has CDR1 SGHTA and CDR2 FQGNSA. The CDR3 is CASSASWGEQYF. CDR3 DNA: TGTGCCAGCAGCGCTTCATGGGGCGAGCAGTACTTC.

The chain recombines TRBV5-6 with TRBJ2-1, with D maybe TRBD2 (6 bases). The CDR3 consists of 14 residues. The germline CDR1 and CDR2 sequences are SGHDT and YYEEEE. Trimming removed 2 bases from V and 5 bases from J, with 11 bases in between. The CDR3 loop is CASSFGTADNEQFF. The CDR3, as DNA: TGTGCCAGCAGCTTTGGGACTGCCGACAATGAGCAGTTCTTC.

The chain is built from TRBV2 and TRBJ1-6; possibly TRBD1 for D (5 bases). Deletions cut 7 bases from V and 7 bases from J, with 14 bases between. Per germline, CDR1 SNHLY and CDR2 FYNNEI. The CDR3 has 14 residues. The CDR3 DNA is TGTGCCAGCAAGGCAGGGTATCAGAATTCACCCCTCCACTTT. The encoded protein is CASKAGYQNSPLHF. The variable domain in full, with the rest retrieved from reference TRBV2 and TRBJ1-6, is EPEVTQTPSHQVTQMGQEVILRCVPISNHLYFYWYRQILGQKVEFLVSFYNNEISEKSEIFDDQFSVERPDGSNFTLKIRSTKLEDSAMYFCASKAGYQNSPLHFGNGTRLTVT.

This clonotype is classed as medium-sized. The CDR3 nucleotides read TGCGCCAGCAGCACCGGGGAAACCGTCCACGAGCAGTACTTC. Translating gives CASSTGETVHEQYF. The chain couples TRBV5-1 to TRBJ2-7, with D possibly TRBD2 on 5 matching bases. Germline V gene sequence: CDR1 SGHRS, CDR2 YFSETQ. Between the trimmed V and J ends, which lost 4 bases and 5 bases, there was a span of 16 bases. The CDR3 totals 14 residues.

Within the sample, this clonotype is medium-sized. This chain uses TRBV29-1 with TRBJ2-3; a possible D gene is TRBD1 (6 bases). Trimming shortened V by 6 bases and J by 2 bases, and 12 bases separated the two germline ends. The CDR3 is 13 amino acids. Germline V gene sequence: CDR1 SQVTM, CDR2 ANQGSEA. The CDR3 here is CSVKTGSTDTQYF. CDR3 nucleotide sequence: TGCAGCGTGAAGACAGGCTCCACAGATACGCAGTATTTT.

This clonotype was observed many times. The CDR3 sequence: CATSRDLGRGSGPQHF. The CDR3 DNA reads TGTGCCACCAGCAGAGATCTCGGTCGTGGGTCTGGGCCCCAGCATTTT. The chain joins TRBV15 to TRBJ1-5, with D unresolved. The CDR3 totals 16 residues. Germline V gene lookup returns CDR1 LNHNV and CDR2 YYDKDF (reference sequence). Deletions cut 0 bases from V and 9 bases from J, with 18 bases between.

This clonotype was seen a few times. This may stem from a read error, because a much larger clone lies one nucleotide away. CDR3 loop: CASGHSRQNYNSPLHF. DNA for the CDR3: TGCGCCAGCGGCCATTCCAGACAGAACTATAATTCACCCCTCCACTTT. The chain recombines TRBV4-3 with TRBJ1-6; a weak D match, TRBD1 (5 bases). CDR1 LGHNA and CDR2 YSLEER come from the germline V gene. The CDR3 totals 16 residues.

This clonotype was seen repeatedly, ten times or more. The rearrangement links TRBV27 to TRBJ1-1; no firm D call. The CDR3 is 15 amino acids. Trimming pared 3 bases from V and 5 bases from J, leaving 16 bases between. CDR1 and CDR2 from the germline V gene are MNHEY and SMNVEV (reference sequence). As DNA, the CDR3 is TGTGCCAGCAGTTTTCGCCCGAGCGCGGGGACTGAAGCTTTCTTT. Amino acids: CASSFRPSAGTEAFF.

This clonotype was seen repeatedly, ten times or more. The rearrangement links TRBV18 to TRBJ2-7, with D uncertain. This CDR3 spans 15 amino acids. Looked up from germline, CDR1 is KGHSH and CDR2 is LQKENI. V lost 0 bases, J lost 6 bases, and 15 bases lay in between. This CDR3 is CASSPPSQHSGEQYF. The CDR3 region has the DNA TGTGCCAGCTCACCACCGTCACAACATTCGGGCGAGCAGTACTTC.

The sample holds many counts of this clonotype. The chain employs TRBV20-1 and TRBJ2-3, with 7 bases aligning to TRBD2. After removal of 3 bases from V and 5 bases from J, the junction contained 17 bases not matched to a gene. This CDR3 contains 17 residues. Germline CDR1 reads DFQATT; CDR2 reads SNEGSKA (reference sequence). The CDR3, as DNA: TGCAGTGCTAGTTGGTCTAGCGGAGGCCTTCCTGTAGATACGCAGTATTTT. Amino acids: CSASWSSGGLPVDTQYF.

Relative to its sample, this clonotype is medium-sized. J is TRBJ2-7 and V is TRBV7-2, with D possibly TRBD2 on 6 matching bases. Between the trimmed V and J ends, which lost 1 base and 3 bases, there was a span of 19 bases. The germline CDR1 and CDR2 sequences are SGHTA and FQGNSA. This CDR3 has 17 amino acids. CDR3: CASSLDLAGRGNYEQYF. The CDR3 DNA reads as TGTGCCAGCAGCTTAGATCTGGCGGGTCGGGGGAACTACGAGCAGTACTTC.

This clonotype has at least ten counts. The chain carries TRBV5-1 and TRBJ1-4, with D uncertain. V shed 0 bases and J shed 0 bases, with 12 bases lying between them. The CDR3 has 17 amino acids. From germline, CDR1 is SGHRS and CDR2 YFSETQ. The CDR3 is CASSLEMPGTTNEKLFF. CDR3 DNA sequence: TGCGCCAGCAGCTTGGAAATGCCCGGGACAACTAATGAAAAACTGTTTTTT.

On this clonotype itself: This may be a read error, as it is one base from a much larger clone. The chain links TRBV4-3 to TRBJ1-1, with D possibly matching TRBD1 (5 bases). The V gene's germline CDR1 is LGHNA and CDR2 YSLEER. The CDR3 has 15 residues. The germline V and J ends were trimmed by 0 bases and 3 bases, with 11 bases remaining between them. The CDR3 loop reads CASSQEGEGDTEAFF. In DNA, the CDR3 is TGCGCCAGCAGCCAAGAAGGGGAAGGGGACACTGAAGCTTTCTTT.

About this clonotype itself: Since a much larger clone is just one base distant, this may be a read error. The chain joins TRBV5-1 to TRBJ2-5; TRBD1 or TRBD2 may be the D gene (5 bases each). From germline, CDR1 is SGHRS and CDR2 YFSETQ. The CDR3 has 15 amino acids. The CDR3 DNA sequence: TGCGCCATCAGCCGGGCTTTCCGGGACCTCCTGACCCAGTACTTC. Amino acids: CAISRAFRDLLTQYF.

This clonotype was seen more than once but under ten times. This may be a read error: a much more frequent sequence differs by one nucleotide. This chain links TRBV5-1 with TRBJ1-2; D call uncertain. V was pared by 10 bases and J by 6 bases, with 22 bases between. The CDR3 spans 14 residues. The V gene's germline CDR1 is SGHRS and CDR2 YFSETQ. CDR3 sequence (DNA): TGCGCCGGCGGCCCGGGATGGGTTGAGGATGGCTACACCTTC. Protein product: CAGGPGWVEDGYTF.

In this sample, this clonotype turned up many times. This sequence joins TRBV7-2 and TRBJ2-1; TRBD2 agrees at 8 bases. The CDR3 covers 16 residues. The V gene end was trimmed by 1 base and the J gene end by 5 bases; junction bases not matched to a gene: 7. Germline-derived CDR1 and CDR2 are SGHTA and FQGNSA. The CDR3 region has the DNA TGTGCCAGCAGCTTAGGTTGGCTAGCGGGCAACAATGAGCAGTTCTTC. This gives the protein CASSLGWLAGNNEQFF.